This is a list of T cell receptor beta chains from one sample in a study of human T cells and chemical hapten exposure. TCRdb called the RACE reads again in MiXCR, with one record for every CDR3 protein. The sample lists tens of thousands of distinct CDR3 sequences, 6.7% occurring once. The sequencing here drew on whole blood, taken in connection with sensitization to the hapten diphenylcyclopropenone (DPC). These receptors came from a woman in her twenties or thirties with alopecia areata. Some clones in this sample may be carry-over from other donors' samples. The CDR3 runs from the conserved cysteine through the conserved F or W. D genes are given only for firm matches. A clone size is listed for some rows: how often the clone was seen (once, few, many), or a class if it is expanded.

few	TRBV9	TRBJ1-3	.	TGTGCCAGCAGCGGATACGGGGATCGGCCTGGAAACACCATATATTTT	CASSGYGDRPGNTIYF
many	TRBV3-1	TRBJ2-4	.	TGTGCCAGCAGCCAAGGGCTGCTCCTAGCCAAAAACATTCAGTACTTC	CASSQGLLLAKNIQYF
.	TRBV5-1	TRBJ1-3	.	TGCGCCAGCAGCTACGACAGTCTCTCTGGAAACACCATATATTTT	CASSYDSLSGNTIYF
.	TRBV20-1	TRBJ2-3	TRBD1	TGCAGTGCTAGTAGATTCCGGGACAGGGGGTGTTCGGATACGCAGTATTTT	CSASRFRDRGCSDTQYF
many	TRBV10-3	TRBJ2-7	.	TGTGCCATCAGTCGGAAGGGTAGCTACGAGCAGTACTTC	CAISRKGSYEQYF
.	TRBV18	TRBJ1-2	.	TGTGCCAGCTCCGGGCGAAAAGAGGGCTACACCTTC	CASSGRKEGYTF
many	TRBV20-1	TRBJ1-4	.	TGCAGTGCTAGAGACGGCAGGGTAGATGAAAAACTGTTTTTT	CSARDGRVDEKLFF
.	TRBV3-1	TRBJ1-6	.	TGTGCCAGCAGCCAAGACCCAGGATATAATTCACCCCTCCACTTT	CASSQDPGYNSPLHF
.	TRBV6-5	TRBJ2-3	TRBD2	TGTGCCAGCAGTTTAGGACTAGCGGGCTACACAGATACGCAGTATTTT	CASSLGLAGYTDTQYF
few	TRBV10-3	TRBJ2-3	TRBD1	TGTGCCATTCTGGACAGGGGCGGCGCAGATACGCAGTATTTT	CAILDRGGADTQYF
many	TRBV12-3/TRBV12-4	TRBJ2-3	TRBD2	TGTGCCAGCAGTTTAAATTACGGGGGGGGCACAGATACGCAGTATTTT	CASSLNYGGGTDTQYF
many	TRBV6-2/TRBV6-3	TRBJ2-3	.	TGTGCCAGCAGTTACGACCCCGGAAGTACGCAGTATTTT	CASSYDPGSTQYF
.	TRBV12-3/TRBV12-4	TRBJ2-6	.	TGTGCCAGCAGCCCGCCCGGGGGAACTGGGGCCAACGTCCTGACTTTC	CASSPPGGTGANVLTF
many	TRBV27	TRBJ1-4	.	TGTGCCAGCAGTTTCCCCATTATGGCCTGGGAAAAACTGTTTTTT	CASSFPIMAWEKLFF
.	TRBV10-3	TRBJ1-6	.	TGTGCCTCCCGGGGGGAGAACTATAATTCACCCCTCCACTTT	CASRGENYNSPLHF
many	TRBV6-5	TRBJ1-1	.	TGTGCCAGCAGTTACTTGGACAATTGGGGCACTGAAGCTTTCTTT	CASSYLDNWGTEAFF
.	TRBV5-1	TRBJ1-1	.	TGCGCCAGCAGCTTGGATCCGGGGCAGGACACTGAAGCTTTCTTT	CASSLDPGQDTEAFF
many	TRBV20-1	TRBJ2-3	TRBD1	TGCAGTGCTTTAGACAGGGGGCCTAGCACAGATACGCAGTATTTT	CSALDRGPSTDTQYF
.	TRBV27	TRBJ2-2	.	TGTGCCAGCAGTTGGGACATCCGACCCCCCGGGGAGCTGTTTTTT	CASSWDIRPPGELFF
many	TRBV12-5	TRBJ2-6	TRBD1	TGTGCTAGTGGTCCTGACGGACAGGGATTAGCGGGGGCCAACGTCCTGACTTTC	CASGPDGQGLAGANVLTF
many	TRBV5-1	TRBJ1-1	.	TGCGCCAGCAGAAACCTGGGGGACACTGAAGCTTTCTTT	CASRNLGDTEAFF
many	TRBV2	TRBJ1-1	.	TGTGCCAGCAGTGAAGGGGGACCTGAAGCTTTCTTT	CASSEGGPEAFF
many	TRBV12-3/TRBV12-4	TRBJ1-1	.	TGTGCCAGCAGTTTTCAAACAGGGCTGGACACTGAAGCTTTCTTT	CASSFQTGLDTEAFF
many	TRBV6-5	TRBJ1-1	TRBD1	TGTGCCAGCAGGGGGACAGGGAACACTGAAGCTTTCTTT	CASRGTGNTEAFF
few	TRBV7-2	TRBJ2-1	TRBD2	TGTGCCAGCAGCTTTAAGCCTAGCGGGGGCTACAATGAGCAGTTCTTC	CASSFKPSGGYNEQFF
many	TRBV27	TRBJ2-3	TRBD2	TGTGCCAGCAGTGGATTACTAGCGGGGGGCACAGATACGCAGTATTTT	CASSGLLAGGTDTQYF
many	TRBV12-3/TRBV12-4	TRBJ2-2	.	TGTGCCAGCAGCCCCACTAGGGCGGGCTGGAACACCGGGGAGCTGTTTTTT	CASSPTRAGWNTGELFF
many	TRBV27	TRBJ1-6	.	TGTGCCAGCAGCGTAAGCCGGAATTCACCCCTCCACTTT	CASSVSRNSPLHF
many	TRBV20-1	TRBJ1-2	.	TGCAGTGCTAGAGATTCGGTTGGTGGGAAGGCCTATGGCTACACCTTC	CSARDSVGGKAYGYTF
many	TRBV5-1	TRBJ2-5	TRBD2	TGCGCCAGCAGCTTGTCGGGGGGTGAGACCCAGTACTTC	CASSLSGGETQYF
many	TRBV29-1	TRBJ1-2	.	TGCAGCGTGATACAGGAGAACTATGGCTACACCTTC	CSVIQENYGYTF
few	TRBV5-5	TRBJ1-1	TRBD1	TGTGCCAGCAGCTCCTCCGGGACAGGGGGTGGTTTAGGTGAAGCTTTCTTT	CASSSSGTGGGLGEAFF
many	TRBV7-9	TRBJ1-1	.	TGTGCCAGCAGCCCGGGACGGGGCGGGAGCACTGAAGCTTTCTTT	CASSPGRGGSTEAFF
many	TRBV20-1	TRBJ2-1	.	TGCAGTGCTCTGCCCCGAATAGGGGATGAGCAGTTCTTC	CSALPRIGDEQFF
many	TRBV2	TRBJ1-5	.	TGTGCCAGCAGTGGGACAATGCGAGGTCAGCCCCAGCATTTT	CASSGTMRGQPQHF
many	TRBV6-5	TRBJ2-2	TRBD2	TGTGCCAGCTCCCGTTCAGGAACTAGCGGGTGGATCGGGGAGCTGTTTTTT	CASSRSGTSGWIGELFF
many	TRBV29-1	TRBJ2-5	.	TGCAGCGTTGAAGGGCAGATTCAAGAGACCCAGTACTTC	CSVEGQIQETQYF
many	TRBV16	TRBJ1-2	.	TGTGCCAGCAGCCAAGGATCAGGTGGCTACACCTTC	CASSQGSGGYTF
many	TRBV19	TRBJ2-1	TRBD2	TGTGCCAGTAGTTCTCCCAGGGGACTAGCGGGGGCGGTGAATGAGCAGTTCTTC	CASSSPRGLAGAVNEQFF
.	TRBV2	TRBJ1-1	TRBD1	TGTGCCAGCACACTCCAGGGGGCCAAACGGACTGAAGCTTTCTTT	CASTLQGAKRTEAFF
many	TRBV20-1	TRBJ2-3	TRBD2	TGCAGTGCTATTCGACTAGCTCCTAACACAGATACGCAGTATTTT	CSAIRLAPNTDTQYF
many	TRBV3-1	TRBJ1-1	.	TGTGCCAGCAGCCCACACCAGGCCCCCAGGGGCAGGACTGAAGCTTTCTTT	CASSPHQAPRGRTEAFF
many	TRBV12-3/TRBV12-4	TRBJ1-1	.	TGTGCCAGCAGTCCGGATGTGGGACAGAACACTGAAGCTTTCTTT	CASSPDVGQNTEAFF
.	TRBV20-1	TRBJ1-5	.	TGCAGTGCCACTCCCACGGGGTACGATCAGCCCCAGCATTTT	CSATPTGYDQPQHF
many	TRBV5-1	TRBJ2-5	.	TGCGCCAGCAGCTTGGGATCGGGGCCACAAGAGACCCAGTACTTC	CASSLGSGPQETQYF
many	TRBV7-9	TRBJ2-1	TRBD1	TGTGCCAGCAGCTTGGGACAGGGGCGGTATAATGAGCAGTTCTTC	CASSLGQGRYNEQFF
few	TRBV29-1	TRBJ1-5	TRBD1	TGCAGCGTCCTAGACAGGGCTGATCAGCCCCAGCATTTT	CSVLDRADQPQHF
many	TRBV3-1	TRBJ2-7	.	TGTGCCAGCAGCCAAGTTGGTGACTACGAGCAGTACTTC	CASSQVGDYEQYF
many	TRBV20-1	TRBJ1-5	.	TGCAGTGCAGCTGAGAGAAACAATCAGCCCCAGCATTTT	CSAAERNNQPQHF
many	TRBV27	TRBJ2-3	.	TGTGCCAGCAGGGGGGTGGGAGATACGCAGTATTTT	CASRGVGDTQYF
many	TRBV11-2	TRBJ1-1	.	TGTGCCAGCAGCCTCAATAGGGCGGTAGAAGCTTTCTTT	CASSLNRAVEAFF
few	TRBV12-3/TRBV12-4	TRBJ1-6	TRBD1	TGTGCCAGCAGTTCACGACAGGGTATCTCACCCCTCCACTTT	CASSSRQGISPLHF
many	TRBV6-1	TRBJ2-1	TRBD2	TGTGCCAGCAGTCAAGCGGGGGGCCCCGCAGAGGAGCAGTTCTTC	CASSQAGGPAEEQFF
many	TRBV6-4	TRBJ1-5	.	TGTGCCAGCACGGCAGGGATTAGCAATCAGCCCCAGCATTTT	CASTAGISNQPQHF
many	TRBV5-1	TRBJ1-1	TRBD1	TGCGCCAGCAGCTCCTTTGGACAGGGGGGTATGAACACTGAAGCTTTCTTT	CASSSFGQGGMNTEAFF
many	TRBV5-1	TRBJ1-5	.	TGCGCCAGCAGCCCGGGAGGGAATCAGCCCCAGCATTTT	CASSPGGNQPQHF
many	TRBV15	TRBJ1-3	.	TGTGCCACCAGCAGAGATCGGGGGGGAGGAAACACCATATATTTT	CATSRDRGGGNTIYF
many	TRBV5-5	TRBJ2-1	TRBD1	TGTGCCAGCAGGAGGGGACAGGGGGCCACCTACAATGAGCAGTTCTTC	CASRRGQGATYNEQFF
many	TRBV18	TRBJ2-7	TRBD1	TGTGCCAGCTCACCCGGGACAGGGACCCCCTACGAGCAGTACTTC	CASSPGTGTPYEQYF